Listed below are T cell receptor beta chains from one sample, sequenced in a study of T cell responses to AZD1222 COVID-19 vaccine. Using immunoSEQ multiplex PCR, the repertoire was profiled, and TCRdb retains in-frame clones only, with some absent. The table has 100,000 or so clones, roughly 86% seen once. The specimen was peripheral blood, collected on day 0 of AZD1222 vaccination. Every receptor here comes from an adult in good health. The CDR3 runs from the conserved cysteine through the conserved F or W.

j_call | v_call | cdr3_aa
TRBJ1-5 | TRBV7-8 | CASSVTGTSRQPQHF
TRBJ2-7 | TRBV18 | CASSPFVGLGEQYF
TRBJ1-5 | TRBV6-5 | CASRTKEQPQHF
TRBJ2-2 | TRBV4-2 | CASSQDLVSTGELFF
TRBJ2-1 | TRBV27 | CASRGQGVNEQFF
TRBJ2-5 | TRBV7-6 | CASSLSGAGGQETQYF
TRBJ1-2 | TRBV5-4 | CASSNPRDRGDYGYTF
TRBJ1-5 | TRBV7-9 | CASTNTGKDQPQHF
TRBJ2-5 | TRBV19 | CASSIDPANQETQYF
TRBJ2-7 | TRBV6-1 | CASSEDTPNYEQYF
TRBJ2-6 | TRBV7-3 | CASSPDGSGANVLTF
TRBJ2-3 | TRBV28 | CASFGSQELFTDTQYF
TRBJ1-3 | TRBV3-1/TRBV3-2 | CASSATGAVSGNTIYF
TRBJ2-4 | TRBV27 | CASSIVAGASKNIQYF
TRBJ1-2 | TRBV6-2/TRBV6-3 | CASSYSVGYTF
TRBJ2-3 | TRBV5-1 | CASSSGVTDTQYF
TRBJ2-7 | TRBV19 | CASSISTDRYEQYF
TRBJ2-7 | TRBV19 | CASSPTGGVKGTYEQYF
TRBJ2-5 | TRBV4-3 | CASSQGGEQTQYF
TRBJ2-1 | TRBV1 | CTSRKDLQRYNEQFF
TRBJ1-5 | TRBV9 | CASSVAGGNHPQHF
TRBJ1-4 | TRBV28 | CASRAGGEGRGGGKLFF
TRBJ1-2 | TRBV6-5 | CASTRVVWGSYGYTF
TRBJ2-1 | TRBV5-1 | CASSLYGDYEQFF
TRBJ2-7 | TRBV27 | CASSLIRSYEQYF
TRBJ2-7 | TRBV7-9 | CASSLAEGPVREQYF
TRBJ1-5 | TRBV21-1 | CASSNHFCRGSNQPQHF
TRBJ1-1 | TRBV12-3/TRBV12-4 | CASSYAYTEAFF
TRBJ2-3 | TRBV5-6 | CASSPVRTDTQYF
TRBJ1-5 | TRBV5-4 | CASSLAGDSNQPQHF
TRBJ1-2 | TRBV6-1 | CASSDRRANYGYTF
TRBJ2-1 | TRBV5-1 | CASSLVFGMNEQFF
TRBJ1-4 | TRBV6-5 | CASRRQTTNEKLFF
TRBJ2-1 | TRBV28 | CASRRQVGNEQFF
TRBJ2-5 | TRBV28 | CASSRGTVETQYF
TRBJ1-3 | TRBV2 | CASSEALRGLTSGNTIYF
TRBJ1-5 | TRBV5-5 | CASSLVLGQHSNQPQHF
TRBJ1-2 | TRBV7-8 | CASAQGHSDYGYTF
TRBJ1-2 | TRBV2 | CASSDSSRTNYGYTF
TRBJ2-1 | TRBV12-3/TRBV12-4 | CASSLQGYNEQFF
TRBJ1-1 | TRBV7-6 | CASSLAQRMIRKNTEAFF
TRBJ2-3 | TRBV30 | CAWSVTRGSTQYF
TRBJ2-3 | TRBV29-1 | CSVERGVGTDTQYF
TRBJ2-3 | TRBV18 | CASSLLVPGGTDTQYF
TRBJ2-7 | TRBV9 | CASSVGLRPGHGLEQYF
TRBJ1-1 | TRBV4-2 | CASSQDPRTGGEAFF
TRBJ1-1 | TRBV19 | CASSIGARDLNTEAFF
TRBJ2-1 | TRBV7-9 | CASSLALMGGRDEQFF
TRBJ1-5 | TRBV9 | CASSGGNSNQPQHF
TRBJ1-5 | TRBV5-6 | CASSTQGRNQPQHF